This T cell receptor beta chain appears in the sequencing data of a study of cytotoxic CD8 clonotypes in ibrutinib-treated CLL. Study details: Samples had a mean of 255,043 productive templates and tens of thousands of productive rearrangements. Regarding the study as a whole: Baseline clonality exceeded age-matched healthy donors and tracked circulating CD8+ T-cell counts.

The table lists this clone with a few counts. What it recognizes is unknown. J was trimmed by 6 bases and V by 5 bases; bases with no gene match: 11. Germline CDR1 LNHNV, CDR2 YYDKDF (reference sequence). The CDR3 length is 16 residues. Sequenced by immunoSEQ multiplex PCR; TCRdb stores in-frame clones only, minus some. The sample holds about 200,000 clones, 79% seen once. The sequences come from PBMCs, collected after 12 months of ibrutinib treatment. This TCR was sampled from a human donor with chronic lymphocytic leukemia. The genes are TRBV15 and TRBJ1-4; 8 bases agree with TRBD1. The CDR3 region has the DNA TGTGCCACCAGCGAAGAATCGAAACAGGGGGATGAAAAACTGTTTTTT. This encodes CATSEESKQGDEKLFF.